This T cell receptor (beta chain) was profiled in a study of graft-versus-host responses after intestinal transplantation. This clone was detected once. Assay: immunoSEQ multiplex PCR; the TCRdb copy retains only in-frame clones and omits some. The sample yields under 100,000 clones, 75% to 95% seen once. The TCR comes from a human patient who received an intestinal transplant, so some T cells may come from the graft donor. The source material was PBMCs, sampled 450 to 480 days after intestinal transplant.

The CDR3: CASSPASNTEAFF. The DNA for the CDR3 is TGTGCCAGCAGTCCCGCTTCGAACACTGAAGCTTTCTTT. The V gene is TRBV6-1, the J gene TRBJ1-1; no reliable D call. Germline V gene data show CDR1 as MNHNS and CDR2 as SASEGT. The CDR3 totals 13 residues. Trimming removed 5 bases from V and 1 base from J, with 8 bases in between.